Following are 14 T cell receptor beta chains from one sample sequenced in a study of control samples from healthy donors and cancer patients. TCRdb keeps only in-frame clones here, not all; method: immunoSEQ multiplex PCR. The repertoire holds 85,000 to 95,000 clones, with approximately 91% as singletons. The specimen sequenced was blood. The receptors were sampled from a young woman in good health.

The gene calls are TRBV6-2 or TRBV6-3 and TRBJ2-1, with 8 positions matching TRBD2. The germline gives CDR1 MNHEY, CDR2 SVGEGT. The V and J ends lost 4 bases and 14 bases, in that order; junction bases with no gene match: 10. The CDR3 consists of 13 residues. The CDR3 DNA reads TGTGCCAGCAGTTTACTAGCGGTCCAAGGGAAGTTCTTC. This codes for CASSLLAVQGKFF.

The chain uses TRBV30 and TRBJ1-4; D is ambiguous. With 7 bases removed from V and 6 bases from J, the gap between germline ends came to 12 bases. CDR3 size: 12 residues. CDR1 is GTSNPN, CDR2 SVGIG, per germline (reference sequence). The DNA of the CDR3 is TGTGCCTACCAGACGGCCGATGAAAAACTGTTTTTT. It codes for CAYQTADEKLFF. Full variable domain (outside the CDR3, taken from reference TRBV30 and TRBJ1-4): SQTIHQWPATLVQPVGSPLSLECTVEGTSNPNLYWYRQAAGRGLQLLFYSVGIGQISSEVPQNLSASRPQDRQFILSSKKLLLSDSGFYLCAYQTADEKLFFGSGTQLSVL.

The genes are TRBV6-5 and TRBJ1-2, with 7 positions matching TRBD1. Germline CDR1 MNHEY, CDR2 SVGAGI. This CDR3 has 14 residues. The trim removed 2 bases at V and 6 bases at J, leaving 6 bases unmatched. CDR3 sequence: CASSYDGTDDGYTF. CDR3 coding DNA: TGTGCCAGCAGTTACGACGGGACAGACGATGGCTACACCTTC.

This rearrangement joins TRBV6-5 to TRBJ1-5; D unresolved. The germline V gene has CDR1 MNHEY and CDR2 SVGAGI. The CDR3 has 14 amino acids. V was trimmed by 5 bases and J by 3 bases, leaving 11 bases between them. CDR3: CASSPRILNQPQHF. In nucleotides, the CDR3 is TGTGCCAGCAGTCCACGGATCCTCAATCAGCCCCAGCATTTT.

CDR3 nucleotides: TGTGCCAGCAGCCGAACCGGGACAGGGCGTATGGATGAGCAGTTCTTC. Protein: CASSRTGTGRMDEQFF. V and J are TRBV11-1 and TRBJ2-1, with TRBD1 matching over 9 bases. The CDR3 length is 16 residues. The junction had 13 bases not matched to a gene; V was cut back by 5 bases and J by 8 bases. Germline lookup yields CDR1 SGHAT and CDR2 FQDESV (reference sequence).

The chain joins TRBV7-8 to TRBJ1-6; TRBD1 might be the D (5 bases). The CDR3 is made up of 16 amino acids. Trimming pared 1 base from V and 4 bases from J, leaving 11 bases between. CDR1 and CDR2 (germline): SGHVS, FQNEAQ. The CDR3 bases are TGTGCCAGCAGCTTAGGGACCGCAGGGTATAATTCACCCCTCCACTTT. Its protein product is CASSLGTAGYNSPLHF.

V is TRBV27 and J is TRBJ1-5; 9 bases map to TRBD1. Germline CDR1 and CDR2: MNHEY and SMNVEV (reference sequence). The CDR3 has 15 residues. J gave up 4 bases and V 5 bases, and 6 bases lay outside the gene matches. The CDR3, as DNA: TGTGCCAGCAGTCCCGCCGGGACAGGGAATCAGCCCCAGCATTTT. Translation gives CASSPAGTGNQPQHF.

This chain uses TRBV7-3 with TRBJ2-7; the D gene is possibly TRBD2 (6 bases). Germline-derived CDR1 and CDR2 are SGHTA and FQGTGA. Deletions cut 5 bases from V and 2 bases from J, with 22 bases between. The CDR3 is made up of 17 amino acids. CDR3 residues: CASSGAGRGAGPYEQYF. CDR3 sequence (DNA): TGTGCCAGCAGCGGGGCGGGAAGGGGCGCGGGCCCCTACGAGCAGTACTTC.

J is TRBJ1-1 and V is TRBV10-3; D unresolved. The ends were cut back, 0 bases at V and 6 bases at J, with 14 bases in the middle. This CDR3 is built from 15 residues. CDR1 and CDR2 from the germline V gene are ENHRY and SYGVKD. The CDR3 DNA reads TGTGCCATCAGTGAGTCGTATCATGGGTTCGCTGAAGCTTTCTTT. This gives the protein CAISESYHGFAEAFF.

The chain carries TRBV6-5 and TRBJ1-1; no firm D call. The V end lost 1 base, the J end lost 0 bases, and 3 bases lay between the germline ends. The CDR3 consists of 13 residues. Germline V gene lookup returns CDR1 MNHEY and CDR2 SVGAGI. The chain's CDR3 is CASSYLVNTEAFF. Written as DNA, the CDR3 is TGTGCCAGCAGTTACTTGGTGAACACTGAAGCTTTCTTT.

This rearrangement joins TRBV28 to TRBJ1-5; no reliable D call. Germline loops: CDR1 MDHEN, CDR2 SYDVKM. This CDR3 has 14 amino acids. The V end lost 5 bases, the J end lost 2 bases, and 10 bases lay between the germline ends. The CDR3: CASSGVMGNQPQHF. The DNA for the CDR3 is TGTGCCAGCAGTGGGGTAATGGGCAATCAGCCCCAGCATTTT.

This clone has just one count. The V gene is TRBV5-1, the J gene TRBJ2-5; 11 bases agree with TRBD1. The CDR3 sequence is 16 residues long. V gave up 0 bases and J gave up 5 bases; unmatched junction bases: 6. Germline V gene data show CDR1 as SGHRS and CDR2 as YFSETQ. The CDR3 reads CASSLEGTGGSETQYF. Here the CDR3 DNA reads TGCGCCAGCAGCTTGGAAGGGACAGGGGGAAGCGAGACCCAGTACTTC.

CDR3 region: CAWSQGGSGYTF. CDR3 nucleotide sequence: TGTGCCTGGAGTCAAGGGGGCAGTGGCTACACCTTC. This chain joins TRBV30 and TRBJ1-2; 7 bases match TRBD1. CDR3 length equals 12 residues. Germline CDR1 and CDR2: GTSNPN and SVGIG (reference sequence). Unmatched junction bases numbered 4, after V lost 2 bases and J lost 7 bases.

This chain links TRBV11-2 with TRBJ2-1; possible D gene TRBD2, 6 bases. Germline lookup yields CDR1 SGHAT and CDR2 FQNNGV. Trimming stripped 5 bases from V and 5 bases from J, with 16 bases between. This CDR3 spans 15 amino acids. The CDR3 loop is CASSQRRAGDNEQFF. The CDR3 region has the DNA TGTGCCAGCAGCCAGCGGAGGGCCGGAGACAATGAGCAGTTCTTC.